The clone carrying this TCR beta chain has ten or more counts. This entry is derived from a study of T cells in Graves' hyperthyroidism and ophthalmopathy. The CDR3 runs 11 residues. Germline-derived CDR1 and CDR2 are SEHNR and FQNEAQ (reference sequence). Trimming took off 5 bases at V and 7 bases at J, with 8 bases between the two ends. RNA transcripts provided the source from which TCR beta CDR3 regions were amplified. With the HTBI primer set, the TCR CDR3 went through a first round of RT-PCR. From the multiplex PCR reads, TCRdb called clonotypes with MiXCR, one entry per CDR3 protein. The sample shows 640,000 or so distinct CDR3 sequences, approximately 15% of them seen only once. Each ophthalmopathy patient scored at least 3 on the Clinical Activity Score and at least 4 on NOSPECS grade, with duration under 3 months.

The chain links TRBV7-9 to TRBJ2-5; no reliable D call. The material sequenced was blood. The TCR originated in a woman aged 40 to 50 with Graves' ophthalmopathy. The CDR3 spells CASSKGGTQYF. In nucleotides, the CDR3 is TGTGCCAGCAGCAAGGGTGGGACCCAGTACTTC.